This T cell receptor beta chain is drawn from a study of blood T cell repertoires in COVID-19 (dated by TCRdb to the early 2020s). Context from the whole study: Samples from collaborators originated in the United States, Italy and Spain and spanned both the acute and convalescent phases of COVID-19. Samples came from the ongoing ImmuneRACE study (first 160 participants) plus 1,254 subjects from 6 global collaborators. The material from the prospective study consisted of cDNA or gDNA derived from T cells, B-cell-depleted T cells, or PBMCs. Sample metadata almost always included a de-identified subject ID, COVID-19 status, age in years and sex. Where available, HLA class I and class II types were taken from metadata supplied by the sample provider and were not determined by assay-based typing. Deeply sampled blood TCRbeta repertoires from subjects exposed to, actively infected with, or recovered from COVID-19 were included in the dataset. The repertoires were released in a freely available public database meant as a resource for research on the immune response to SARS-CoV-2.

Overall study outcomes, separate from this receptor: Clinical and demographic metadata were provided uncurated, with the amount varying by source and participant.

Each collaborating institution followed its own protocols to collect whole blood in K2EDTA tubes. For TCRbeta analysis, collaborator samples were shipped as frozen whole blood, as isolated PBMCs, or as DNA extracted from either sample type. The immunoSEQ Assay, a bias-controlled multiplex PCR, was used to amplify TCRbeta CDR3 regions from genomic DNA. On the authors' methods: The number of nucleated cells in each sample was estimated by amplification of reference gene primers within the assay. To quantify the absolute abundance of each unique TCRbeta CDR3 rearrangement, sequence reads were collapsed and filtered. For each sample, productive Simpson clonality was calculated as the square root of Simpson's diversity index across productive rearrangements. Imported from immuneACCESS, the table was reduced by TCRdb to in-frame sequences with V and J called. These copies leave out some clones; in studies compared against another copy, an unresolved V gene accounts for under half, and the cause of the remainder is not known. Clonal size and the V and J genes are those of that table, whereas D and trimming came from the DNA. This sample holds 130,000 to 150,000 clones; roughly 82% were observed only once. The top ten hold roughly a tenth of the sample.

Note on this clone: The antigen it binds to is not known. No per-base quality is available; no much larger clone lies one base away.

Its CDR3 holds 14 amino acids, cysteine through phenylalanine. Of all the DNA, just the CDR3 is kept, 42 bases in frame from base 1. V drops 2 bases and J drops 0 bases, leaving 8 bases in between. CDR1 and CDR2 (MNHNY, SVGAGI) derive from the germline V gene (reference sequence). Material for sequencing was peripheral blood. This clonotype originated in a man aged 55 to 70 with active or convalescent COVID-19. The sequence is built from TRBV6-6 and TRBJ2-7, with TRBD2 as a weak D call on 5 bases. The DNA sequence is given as TGTGCCAGCAGTTACCGCGACTACTCCTACGAGCAGTACTTC. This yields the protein CASSYRDYSYEQYF.